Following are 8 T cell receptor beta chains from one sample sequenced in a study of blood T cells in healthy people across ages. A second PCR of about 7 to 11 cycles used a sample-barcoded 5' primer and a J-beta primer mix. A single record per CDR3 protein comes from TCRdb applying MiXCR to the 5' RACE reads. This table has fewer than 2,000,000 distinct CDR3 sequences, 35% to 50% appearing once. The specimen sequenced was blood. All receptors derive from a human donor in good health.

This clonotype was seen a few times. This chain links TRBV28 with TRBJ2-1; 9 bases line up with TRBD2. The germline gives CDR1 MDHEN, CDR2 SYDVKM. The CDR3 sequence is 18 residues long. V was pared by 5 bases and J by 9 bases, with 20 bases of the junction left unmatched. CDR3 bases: TGTGCCAGCAGTCCTTCTCCGTTCCTCGGGACTAGCCTACTTGAGCAGTTCTTC. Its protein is CASSPSPFLGTSLLEQFF.

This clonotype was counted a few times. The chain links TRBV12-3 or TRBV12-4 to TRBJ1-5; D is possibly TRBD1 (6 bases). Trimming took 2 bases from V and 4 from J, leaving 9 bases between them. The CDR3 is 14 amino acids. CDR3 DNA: TGTGCCAGCAGTTTATTGGGGGCGAATCAGCCCCAGCATTTT. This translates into CASSLLGANQPQHF.

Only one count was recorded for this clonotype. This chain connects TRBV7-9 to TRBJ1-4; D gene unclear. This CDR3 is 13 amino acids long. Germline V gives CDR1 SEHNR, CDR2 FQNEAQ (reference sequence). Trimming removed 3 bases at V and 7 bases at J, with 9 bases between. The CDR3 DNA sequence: TGTGCCAGCAGCTTCCGACAAATTGAAAAACTGTTTTTT. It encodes CASSFRQIEKLFF.

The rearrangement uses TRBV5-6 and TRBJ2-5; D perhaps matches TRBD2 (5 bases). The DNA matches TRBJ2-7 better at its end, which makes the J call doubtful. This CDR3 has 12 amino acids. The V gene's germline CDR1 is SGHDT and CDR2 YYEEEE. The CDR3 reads CASSGRAVEQYF. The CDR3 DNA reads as TGTGCCAGCAGCGGTCGAGCGGTCGAGCAGTACTTC.

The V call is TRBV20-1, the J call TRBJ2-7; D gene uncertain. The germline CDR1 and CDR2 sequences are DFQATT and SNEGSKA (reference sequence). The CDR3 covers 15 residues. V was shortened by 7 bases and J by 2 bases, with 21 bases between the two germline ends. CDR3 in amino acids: CSVVTWEKNTYEQYF. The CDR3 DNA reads TGCAGTGTTGTCACCTGGGAAAAAAACACCTACGAGCAGTACTTC.

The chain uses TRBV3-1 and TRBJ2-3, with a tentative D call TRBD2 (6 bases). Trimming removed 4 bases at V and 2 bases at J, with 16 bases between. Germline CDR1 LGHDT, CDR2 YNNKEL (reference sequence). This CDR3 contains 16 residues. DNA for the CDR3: TGTGCCAGCAGCCTGATTTCCGGGGGAGCCACAGATACGCAGTATTTT. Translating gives CASSLISGGATDTQYF.

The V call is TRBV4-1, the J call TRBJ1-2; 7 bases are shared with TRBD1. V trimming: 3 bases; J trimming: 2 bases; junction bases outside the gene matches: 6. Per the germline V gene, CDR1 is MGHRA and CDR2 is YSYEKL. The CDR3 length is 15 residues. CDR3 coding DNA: TGCGCCAGCAGCCAGGTGACGGGACAGAACTATGGCTACACCTTC. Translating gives CASSQVTGQNYGYTF.

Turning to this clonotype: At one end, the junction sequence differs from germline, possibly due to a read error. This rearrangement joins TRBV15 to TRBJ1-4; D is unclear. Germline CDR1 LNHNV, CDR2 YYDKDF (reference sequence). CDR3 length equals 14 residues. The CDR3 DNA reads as TGTGTCACCAGCAGAGAGGTAGAAAGTGAAAAACTGTTTTTT. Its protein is CVTSREVESEKLFF.